This T cell receptor beta chain was sequenced for a study of T cell responses to AZD1222 COVID-19 vaccine. Broader study findings: Donors, mostly white British, included more females; clonal diversity was possibly underestimated.

Sequencing used immunoSEQ multiplex PCR; TCRdb keeps in-frame clones, though not all of them. Here the sample spans approximately 90,000 clones, 89% being singletons. The CDR3 spans 15 residues. Between the trimmed V and J ends, which lost 0 bases and 3 bases, there was a span of 9 bases. The germline gives CDR1 MNHEY, CDR2 SMNVEV (reference sequence). Concerning this clone itself: Its specificity is not known.

This clonotype was sampled from an adult in good health. Source: peripheral blood, taken on day 0 of AZD1222 vaccination. The chain recombines TRBV27 with TRBJ1-3; D gene unclear. CDR3 sequence (DNA): TGTGCCAGCAGTTTATCGAAGGGAGGTGGAAACACCATATATTTT. Encoded protein: CASSLSKGGGNTIYF.